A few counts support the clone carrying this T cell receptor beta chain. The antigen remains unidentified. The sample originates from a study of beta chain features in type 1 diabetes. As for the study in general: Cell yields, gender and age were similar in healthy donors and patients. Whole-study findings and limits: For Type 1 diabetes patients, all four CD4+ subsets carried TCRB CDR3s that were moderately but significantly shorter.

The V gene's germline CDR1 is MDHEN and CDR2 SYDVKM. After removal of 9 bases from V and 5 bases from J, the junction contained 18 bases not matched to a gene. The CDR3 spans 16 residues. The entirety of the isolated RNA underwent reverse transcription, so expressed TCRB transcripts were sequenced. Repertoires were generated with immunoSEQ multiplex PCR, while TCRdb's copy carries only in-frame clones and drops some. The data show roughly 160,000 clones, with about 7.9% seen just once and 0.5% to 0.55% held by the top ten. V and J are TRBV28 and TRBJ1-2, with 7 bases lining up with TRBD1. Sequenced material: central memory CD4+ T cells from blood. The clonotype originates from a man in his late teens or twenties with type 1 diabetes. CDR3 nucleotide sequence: TGTGCCAGTTACCGGAGACCCAACAGGGGTGGGTATGGCTACACCTTC. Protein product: CASYRRPNRGGYGYTF.